The TCR beta chain under discussion was sequenced for a study of blood T cell repertoires in COVID-19. This CDR3 has 13 residues. Trimming left V 4 bases short and J 3 bases short, with 9 bases between. Germline CDR1 ENHRY, CDR2 SYGVKD. Only one count was recorded for this clone. The method was immunoSEQ multiplex PCR; TCRdb's version includes in-frame clones alone and lacks a portion of them. The repertoire holds approximately 60,000 clones, with approximately 79% as singletons. The rearrangement links TRBV10-3 to TRBJ1-1, with D perhaps matching TRBD1 (6 bases). The TCR sequence derives from an elderly woman with active or convalescent COVID-19. Specimen: peripheral blood. The CDR3 sequence is CAISGDTYTEAFF. The DNA for the CDR3 is TGTGCCATCAGTGGGGACACGTACACTGAAGCTTTCTTT.